This entry features one T cell receptor beta chain sequence. This entry comes from a study of blood T cell repertoires in COVID-19. For the study at large: The samples span acute and convalescent COVID-19 from the United States, Italy and Spain.

This table comes from immunoSEQ multiplex PCR, and its TCRdb copy is limited to in-frame clones, with some not included. The table records about 150,000 clones, about 87% of them present only once. This CDR3 is 14 amino acids long. In germline, CDR1 is WNHNN, CDR2 SYGVQD (reference sequence). The V end lost 5 bases, the J end lost 1 base, and 9 bases lay between the germline ends. The chain has TRBV10-1 and TRBJ1-5; no reliable D call. Source material: peripheral blood. This sequence originates from a man older than 75 with acute or convalescent COVID-19. CDR3 amino acids: CASSLEHSNQPQHF. In DNA, the CDR3 is TGCGCCAGCAGTCTAGAACACAGCAATCAGCCCCAGCATTTT.